This TCR beta chain was identified in a study of cytomegalovirus exposure and HLA in healthy donors. Unmatched junction bases numbered 8, after V lost 4 bases and J lost 5 bases. Germline CDR1 reads SGHNT; CDR2 reads YYREEE (reference sequence). This CDR3 is built from 14 residues. TCRdb's copy holds only in-frame clones and misses some; the assay was immunoSEQ multiplex PCR. The sample lists 150,000 to 200,000 clones; roughly 84% were seen once. The donors were in the roughly 130-subject validation cohort, distinct from the approximately 670-subject first cohort. Overall study findings and caveats: The study listed some 160 cytomegalovirus-associated TCR beta chains.

With regard to this clone: Its target is unknown.

Material for sequencing was PBMCs. The chain has TRBV5-4 and TRBJ2-5, with 7 nucleotides matching TRBD2. This sequence originates from a man aged 25 to 40 in good health and CMV-seropositive. The CDR3 nucleotides read TGTGCCAGCAGCCGGGAGCGGGGATGGGAGACCCAGTACTTC. Protein: CASSRERGWETQYF.